This T cell receptor (beta chain) was found in a study of neurological immune-mediated disorders. Germline trimming cut 3 bases from V and 9 bases from J; bases unmatched to any gene: 4. CDR3 length: 15 amino acids. Germline V CDR1 and CDR2: LGHDT, YNNKEL (reference sequence). Time point given: technical triplicate 3. Sorted libraries were derived from 800,000 to 1,000,000 CD4+ or CD8+ T cells. This clonotype was recorded at least ten times. Its antigen is currently unknown. General study findings and limits: HTLV-1-associated myelopathy led in TCR clonal expansion, while multiple sclerosis ranked lowest, below healthy controls.

By 5'RACE with 10-nucleotide random UMIs, the cDNA was made. TCRdb re-called the 5' RACE reads with MiXCR, one entry per CDR3 protein. The data show tens of thousands of distinct CDR3 sequences, with around 16% seen just once and around 4.9% held by the top ten. The rearrangement uses TRBV3-1 and TRBJ2-1; TRBD2 matches at 14 bases. The clonotype was recovered from a female donor with HTLV-1-associated myelopathy (HAM/TSP). Sample: CD4+ T cells from blood. The CDR3 DNA reads TGTGCCAGCAGCCAGGGGACTAGCGGGAGTGGTGAGCAGTTCTTC. It specifies CASSQGTSGSGEQFF.